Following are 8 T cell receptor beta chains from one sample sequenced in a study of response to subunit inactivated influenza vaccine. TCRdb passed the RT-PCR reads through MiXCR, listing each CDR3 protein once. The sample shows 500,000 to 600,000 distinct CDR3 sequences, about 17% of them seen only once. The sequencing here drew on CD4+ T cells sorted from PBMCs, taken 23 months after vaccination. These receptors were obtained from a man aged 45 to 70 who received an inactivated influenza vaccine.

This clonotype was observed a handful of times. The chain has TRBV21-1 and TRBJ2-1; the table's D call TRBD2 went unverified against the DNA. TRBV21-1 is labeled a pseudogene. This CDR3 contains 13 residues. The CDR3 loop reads CASNGTTYNEQFF. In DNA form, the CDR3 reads TGTGCCAGCAACGGGACTACATACAATGAGCAGTTCTTC.

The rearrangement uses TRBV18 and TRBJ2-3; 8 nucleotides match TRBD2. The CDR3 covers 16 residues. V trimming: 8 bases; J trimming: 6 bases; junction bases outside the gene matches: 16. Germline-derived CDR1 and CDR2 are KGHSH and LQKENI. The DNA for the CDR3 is TGTGCCAGCCCCCCGCATCCGGGACTAGGTTTCGATACGCAGTATTTT. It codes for CASPPHPGLGFDTQYF.

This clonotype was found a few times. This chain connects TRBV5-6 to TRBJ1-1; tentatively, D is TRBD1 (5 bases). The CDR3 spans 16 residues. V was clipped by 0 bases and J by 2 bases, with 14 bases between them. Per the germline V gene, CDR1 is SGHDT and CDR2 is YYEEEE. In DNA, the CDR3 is TGTGCCAGCAGCTTGGAGGGGCTTACAAGAAACACTGAAGCTTTCTTT. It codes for CASSLEGLTRNTEAFF.

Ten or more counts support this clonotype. The CDR3: CASSSGTGVSSGANVLTF. The CDR3 DNA follows: TGTGCCAGCAGCTCCGGGACAGGAGTAAGCTCTGGGGCCAACGTCCTGACTTTC. The rearrangement joins TRBV7-2 to TRBJ2-6; 8 bases map to TRBD1. Germline lookup yields CDR1 SGHTA and CDR2 FQGNSA. The CDR3 covers 18 residues. V lost 4 bases, J lost 0 bases, and 8 bases stayed unmatched.

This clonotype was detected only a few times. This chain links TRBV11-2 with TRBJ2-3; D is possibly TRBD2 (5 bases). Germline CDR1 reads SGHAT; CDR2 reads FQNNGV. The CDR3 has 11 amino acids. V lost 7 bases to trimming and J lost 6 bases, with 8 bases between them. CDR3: CASTQRDTQYF. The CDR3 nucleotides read TGTGCCAGCACCCAGCGGGATACGCAGTATTTT.

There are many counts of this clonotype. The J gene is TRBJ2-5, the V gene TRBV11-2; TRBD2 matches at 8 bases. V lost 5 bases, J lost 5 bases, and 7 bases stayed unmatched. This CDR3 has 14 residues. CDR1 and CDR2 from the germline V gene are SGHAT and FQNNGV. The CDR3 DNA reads TGTGCCAGCAGCCCGACGGGGGGGCTCGAGACCCAGTACTTC. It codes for CASSPTGGLETQYF.

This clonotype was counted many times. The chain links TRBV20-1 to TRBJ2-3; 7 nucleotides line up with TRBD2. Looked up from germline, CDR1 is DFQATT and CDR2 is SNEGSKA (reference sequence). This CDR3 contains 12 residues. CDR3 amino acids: CGGSGTTDTQYF. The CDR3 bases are TGCGGGGGGAGCGGGACCACAGATACGCAGTATTTT.

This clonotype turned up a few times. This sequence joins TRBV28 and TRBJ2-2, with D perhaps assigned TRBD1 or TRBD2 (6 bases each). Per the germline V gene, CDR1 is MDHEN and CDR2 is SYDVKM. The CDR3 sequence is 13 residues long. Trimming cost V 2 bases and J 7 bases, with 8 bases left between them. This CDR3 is CASSLGGHGELFF. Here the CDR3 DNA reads TGTGCCAGCAGTTTAGGGGGGCACGGGGAGCTGTTTTTT. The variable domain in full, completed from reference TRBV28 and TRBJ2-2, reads DVKVTQSSRYLVKRTGEKVFLECVQDMDHENMFWYRQDPGLGLRLIYFSYDVKMKEKGDIPEGYSVSREKKERFSLILESASTNQTSMYLCASSLGGHGELFFGEGSRLTVL.